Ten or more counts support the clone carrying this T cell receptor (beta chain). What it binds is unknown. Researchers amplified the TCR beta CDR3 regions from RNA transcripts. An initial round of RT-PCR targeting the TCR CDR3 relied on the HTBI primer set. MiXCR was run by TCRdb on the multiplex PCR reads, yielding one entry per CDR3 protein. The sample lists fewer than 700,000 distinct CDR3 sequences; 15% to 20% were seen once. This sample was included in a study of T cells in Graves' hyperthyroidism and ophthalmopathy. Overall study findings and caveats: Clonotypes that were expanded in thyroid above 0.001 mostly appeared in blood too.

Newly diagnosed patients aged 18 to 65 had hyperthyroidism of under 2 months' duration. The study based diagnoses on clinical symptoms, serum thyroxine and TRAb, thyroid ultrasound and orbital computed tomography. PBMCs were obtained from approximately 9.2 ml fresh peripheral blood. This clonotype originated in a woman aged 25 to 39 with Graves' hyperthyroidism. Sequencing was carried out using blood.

This chain's CDR3 is CSVPGMKAFF. The CDR3 DNA sequence: TGCAGCGTTCCCGGGATGAAAGCTTTCTTT. The chain is built from TRBV29-1 and TRBJ1-1; D unclear. Trimming removed 5 bases from V and 9 bases from J, with 10 bases in between. The CDR3 spans 10 residues. Germline CDR1 is SQVTM and CDR2 is ANQGSEA.